This T cell receptor (beta chain) was retrieved from a study of T cells after yellow fever vaccination. Background on the study: The authors prepared low-cell-number fractions using SMART-Seq v4 Ultra Low Input.

Points on this clonotype: Antigen unknown. This clone may be a read error of a much larger clone one base away.

Template switching with 5'RACE generated the TCR cDNA and added a universal primer site and UMIs. TCRdb redid the calling of the 5' RACE reads with MiXCR, one entry per CDR3 protein. This table has 110,000 to 150,000 distinct CDR3 sequences, less than 8.5% appearing once. General observations from the study: Overlap between CD4 and CD8 compartments was detected for a small share of clonotypes. Post-booster repertoires contained most primary-vaccination clones again (about 95% CD4, approximately 86% CD8).

Trimming removed 8 bases at V and 5 bases at J, with 10 bases between. There are 12 residues in the CDR3. CDR1 is LNHDA and CDR2 is SQIVND in the germline V gene (reference sequence). The receptor was isolated from a man younger than 40 who received the YFV17D yellow fever vaccine. The material sequenced was CD4+ T cells sorted from PBMCs, taken 10 days after the yellow fever booster vaccination. This sequence joins TRBV19 and TRBJ2-1, with D possibly matching TRBD1 (6 bases). The CDR3 sequence is CASQGGNNEQFF. CDR3 coding DNA: TGTGCCAGTCAAGGGGGTAACAATGAGCAGTTCTTC. Looking up the rest from reference TRBV19 and TRBJ2-1 gives the full variable domain: DGGITQSPKYLFRKEGQNVTLSCEQNLNHDAMYWYRQDPGQGLRLIYYSQIVNDFQKGDIAEGYSVSREKKESFPLTVTSAQKNPTAFYLCASQGGNNEQFFGPGTRLTVL.